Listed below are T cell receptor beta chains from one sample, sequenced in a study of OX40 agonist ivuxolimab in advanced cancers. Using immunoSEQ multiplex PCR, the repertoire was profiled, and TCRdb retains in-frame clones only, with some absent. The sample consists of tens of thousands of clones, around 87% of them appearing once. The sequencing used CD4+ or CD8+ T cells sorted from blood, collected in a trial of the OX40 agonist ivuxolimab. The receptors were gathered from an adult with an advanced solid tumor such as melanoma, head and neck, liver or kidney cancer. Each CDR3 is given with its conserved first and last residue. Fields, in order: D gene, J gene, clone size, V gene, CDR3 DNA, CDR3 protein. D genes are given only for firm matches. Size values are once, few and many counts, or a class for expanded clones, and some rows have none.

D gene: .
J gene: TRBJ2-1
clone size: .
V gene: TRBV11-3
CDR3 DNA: TGTGCCAGCAGCTTACGAGGGTCTGAGCAGTTCTTC
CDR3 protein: CASSLRGSEQFF

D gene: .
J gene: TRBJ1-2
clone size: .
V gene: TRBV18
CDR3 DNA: TGTGCCAGCTCATCGACTCGCACCGGGGGTGGCTACACCTTC
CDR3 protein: CASSSTRTGGGYTF

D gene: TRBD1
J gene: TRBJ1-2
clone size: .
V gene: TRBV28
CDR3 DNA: TGTGCCAGCAGTTTTAGGACAGGGGGCGTTGGCTACACCTTC
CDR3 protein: CASSFRTGGVGYTF

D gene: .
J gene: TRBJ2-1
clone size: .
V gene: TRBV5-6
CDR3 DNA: TGTGCCAGCAGCTTCGTCGTATACAATGAGCAGTTCTTC
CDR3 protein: CASSFVVYNEQFF

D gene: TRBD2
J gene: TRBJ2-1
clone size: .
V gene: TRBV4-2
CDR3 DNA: TGTGCCAGCAGCCAAGATCCACGGGGGGGCCGCAATGAGCAGTTCTTC
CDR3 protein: CASSQDPRGGRNEQFF

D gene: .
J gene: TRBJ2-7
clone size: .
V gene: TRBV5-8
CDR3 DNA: TGTGCCAGCAGCTGGGGAACCCCCAAACAGAACGAGCAGTACTTC
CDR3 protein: CASSWGTPKQNEQYF

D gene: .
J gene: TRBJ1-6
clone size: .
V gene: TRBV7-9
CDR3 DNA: TGTGCCAGCAGCTTAGTGGATTCACCCCTCCACTTT
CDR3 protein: CASSLVDSPLHF

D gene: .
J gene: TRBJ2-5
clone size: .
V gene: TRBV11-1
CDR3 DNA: TGTGCCAGCAGCCAGGGACTGGGAGAGACCCAGTACTTC
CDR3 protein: CASSQGLGETQYF

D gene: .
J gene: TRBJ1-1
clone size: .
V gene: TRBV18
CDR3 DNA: TGTGCCAGCTCACCCGGAAGGGACACTGAAGCTTTCTTT
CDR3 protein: CASSPGRDTEAFF

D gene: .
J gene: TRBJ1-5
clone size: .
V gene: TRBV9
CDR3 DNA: TGTGCCAGCAGCGTAGAAGGGGGAGTAGGACAGCCCCAGCATTTT
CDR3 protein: CASSVEGGVGQPQHF

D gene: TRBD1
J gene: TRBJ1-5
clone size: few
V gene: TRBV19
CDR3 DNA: TGTGCCAGTAGACTTAAAGGACAGGGGACAGCCCAGCATTTT
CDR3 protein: CASRLKGQGTAQHF

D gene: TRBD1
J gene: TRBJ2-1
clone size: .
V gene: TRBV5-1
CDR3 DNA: TGCGCCAGCAGCCGTGGGGACAGGGACTTCAATGAGCAGTTCTTC
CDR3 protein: CASSRGDRDFNEQFF

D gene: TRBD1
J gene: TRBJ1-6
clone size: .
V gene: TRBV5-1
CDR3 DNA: TGCGCCAGCAGGACCGGGACAGGAAATTCACCCCTCCACTTT
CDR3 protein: CASRTGTGNSPLHF

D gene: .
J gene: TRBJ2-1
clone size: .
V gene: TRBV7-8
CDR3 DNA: TGTGCCAGCAGCTTAGGTGCAGGTAGCTCCTACAATGAGCAGTTCTTC
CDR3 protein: CASSLGAGSSYNEQFF

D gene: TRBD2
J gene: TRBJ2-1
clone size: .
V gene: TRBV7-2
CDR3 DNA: TGTGCCAGCAGCATGACTAGCCCTCTTAGTGAACAGTTCTTC
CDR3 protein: CASSMTSPLSEQFF

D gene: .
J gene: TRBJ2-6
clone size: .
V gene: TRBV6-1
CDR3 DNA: TGTGCCACCCGTGGAACGACCGGGGCCAACGTCCTGACTTTC
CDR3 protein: CATRGTTGANVLTF